Here is one TCR beta chain with its context. As yet, its antigen is unknown. This entry is derived from a study of beta chain features in type 1 diabetes. Study-level information: Examination of sorted cells across all samples involved around 98 million cells. Study observations and caveats: More deletions and fewer insertions at VDJ junctions were found in patients with type 1 diabetes. For Type 1 diabetes patients, all four CD4+ subsets carried TCRB CDR3s that were moderately but significantly shorter.

Losses at the gene ends were 0 bases for V and 10 bases for J; bases not matched to a gene: 12. CDR1 GTSNPN and CDR2 SVGIG come from the germline V gene (reference sequence). The CDR3 extends over 15 amino acids. Expressed TCRB transcripts were sequenced because the entire RNA isolate underwent reverse transcription. Measured with immunoSEQ multiplex PCR; TCRdb has only the in-frame clones, and not every one. The sample shows around 250,000 clones, approximately 25% of them seen only once. Specimen: naive CD4+ T cells from blood. The TCR sequence derives from a woman in her twenties or thirties with type 1 diabetes. The chain joins TRBV30 to TRBJ2-1; 7 bases match TRBD2. The CDR3 nucleotides read TGTGCCTGGAGTGTTCTGGCGGGAGCATGGGGCGAGCAGTTCTTC. The encoded protein is CAWSVLAGAWGEQFF.